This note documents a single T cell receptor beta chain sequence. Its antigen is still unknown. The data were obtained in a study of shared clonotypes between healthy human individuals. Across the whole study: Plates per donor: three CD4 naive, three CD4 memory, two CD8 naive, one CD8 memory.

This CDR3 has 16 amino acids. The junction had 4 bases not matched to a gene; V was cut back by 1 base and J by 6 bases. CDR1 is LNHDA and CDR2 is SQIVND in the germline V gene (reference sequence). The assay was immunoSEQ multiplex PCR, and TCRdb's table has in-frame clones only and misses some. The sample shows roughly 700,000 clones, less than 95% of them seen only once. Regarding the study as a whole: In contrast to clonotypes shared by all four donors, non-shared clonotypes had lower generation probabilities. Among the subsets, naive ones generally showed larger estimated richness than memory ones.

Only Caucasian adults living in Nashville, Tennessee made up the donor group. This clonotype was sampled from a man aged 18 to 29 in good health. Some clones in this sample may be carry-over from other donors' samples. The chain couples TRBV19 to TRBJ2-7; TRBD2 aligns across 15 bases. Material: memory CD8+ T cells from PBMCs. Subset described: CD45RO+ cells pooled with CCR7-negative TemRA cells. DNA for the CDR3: TGTGCCAGTAGTATAGGTTGGGGACTAGCGGGAGGCGAGCAGTACTTC. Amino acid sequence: CASSIGWGLAGGEQYF.